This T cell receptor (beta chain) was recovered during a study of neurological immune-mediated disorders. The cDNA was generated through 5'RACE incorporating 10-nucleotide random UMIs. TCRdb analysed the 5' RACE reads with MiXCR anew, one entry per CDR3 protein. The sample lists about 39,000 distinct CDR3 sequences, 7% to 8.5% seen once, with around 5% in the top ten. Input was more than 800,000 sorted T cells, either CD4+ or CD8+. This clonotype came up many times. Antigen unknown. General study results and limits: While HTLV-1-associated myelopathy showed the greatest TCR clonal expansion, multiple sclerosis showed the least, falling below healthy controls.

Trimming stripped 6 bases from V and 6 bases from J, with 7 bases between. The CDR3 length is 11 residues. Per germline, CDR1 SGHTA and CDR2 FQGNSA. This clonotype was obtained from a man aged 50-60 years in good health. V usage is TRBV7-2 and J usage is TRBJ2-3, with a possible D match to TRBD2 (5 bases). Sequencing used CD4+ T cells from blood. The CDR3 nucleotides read TGTGCCAGCAGTATAGCGGATACGCAGTATTTT. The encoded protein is CASSIADTQYF.